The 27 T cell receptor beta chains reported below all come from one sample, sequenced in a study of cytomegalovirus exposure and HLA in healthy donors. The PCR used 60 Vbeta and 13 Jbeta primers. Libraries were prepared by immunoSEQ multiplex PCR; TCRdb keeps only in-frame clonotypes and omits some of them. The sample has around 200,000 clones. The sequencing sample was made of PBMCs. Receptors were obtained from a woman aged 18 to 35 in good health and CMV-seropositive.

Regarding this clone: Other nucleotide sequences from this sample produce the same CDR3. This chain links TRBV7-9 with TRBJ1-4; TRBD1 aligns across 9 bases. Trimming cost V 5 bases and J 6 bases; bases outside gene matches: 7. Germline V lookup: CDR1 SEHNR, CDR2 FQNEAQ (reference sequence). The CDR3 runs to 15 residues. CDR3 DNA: TGTGCCAGCAGCAACCGAGACAGGGGGGATGAAAAACTGTTTTTT. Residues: CASSNRDRGDEKLFF.

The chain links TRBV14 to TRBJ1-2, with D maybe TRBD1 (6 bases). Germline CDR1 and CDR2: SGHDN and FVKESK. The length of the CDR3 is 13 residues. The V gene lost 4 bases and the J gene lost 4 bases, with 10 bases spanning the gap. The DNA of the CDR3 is TGTGCCAGCAGCCGACCGGACAGCTATGGCTACACCTTC. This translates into CASSRPDSYGYTF.

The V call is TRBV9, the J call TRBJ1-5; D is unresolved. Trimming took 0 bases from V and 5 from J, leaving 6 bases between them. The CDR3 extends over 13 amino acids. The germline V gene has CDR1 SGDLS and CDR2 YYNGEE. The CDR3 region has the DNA TGTGCCAGCAGCGTAGGCAGTTATCAGCCCCAGCATTTT. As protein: CASSVGSYQPQHF.

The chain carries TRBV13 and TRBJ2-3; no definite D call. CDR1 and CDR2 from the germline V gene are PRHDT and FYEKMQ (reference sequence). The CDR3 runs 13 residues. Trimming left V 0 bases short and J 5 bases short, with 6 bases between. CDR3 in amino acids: CASSLGGQDTQYF. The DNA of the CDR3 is TGTGCCAGCAGCTTAGGGGGCCAAGATACGCAGTATTTT.

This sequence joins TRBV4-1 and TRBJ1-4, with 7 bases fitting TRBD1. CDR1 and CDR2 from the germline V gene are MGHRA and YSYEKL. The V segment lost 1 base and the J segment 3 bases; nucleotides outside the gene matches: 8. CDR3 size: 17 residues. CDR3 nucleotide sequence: TGCGCCAGCAGCCAAGCCAACCCTCAGGGGGCTAATGAAAAACTGTTTTTT. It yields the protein CASSQANPQGANEKLFF.

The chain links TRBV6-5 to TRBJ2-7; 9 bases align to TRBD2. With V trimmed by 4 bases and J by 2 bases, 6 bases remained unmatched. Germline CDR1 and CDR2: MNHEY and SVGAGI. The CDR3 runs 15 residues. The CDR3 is CASSWGGGATYEQYF. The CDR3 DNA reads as TGTGCCAGCAGTTGGGGCGGGGGGGCAACCTACGAGCAGTACTTC.

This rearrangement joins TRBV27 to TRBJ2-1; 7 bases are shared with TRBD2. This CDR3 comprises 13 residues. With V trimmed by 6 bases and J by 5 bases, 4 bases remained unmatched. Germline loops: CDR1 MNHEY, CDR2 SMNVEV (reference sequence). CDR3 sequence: CASRMSGNNEQFF. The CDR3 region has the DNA TGTGCCAGCAGGATGAGCGGGAACAATGAGCAGTTCTTC.

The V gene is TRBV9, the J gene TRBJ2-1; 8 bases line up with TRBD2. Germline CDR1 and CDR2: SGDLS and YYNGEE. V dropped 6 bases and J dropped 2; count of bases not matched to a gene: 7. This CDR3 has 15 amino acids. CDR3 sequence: CASTPGGGPYNEQFF. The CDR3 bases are TGTGCCAGCACACCGGGCGGGGGGCCCTACAATGAGCAGTTCTTC.

CDR3 sequence (DNA): TGTGCCAGCTCACCCGGGACAGGGCAGGGGAGCACTGAAGCTTTCTTT. Amino acids: CASSPGTGQGSTEAFF. The chain carries TRBV18 and TRBJ1-1, with 9 bases lining up with TRBD1. Trimming took 3 bases from V and 4 from J; bases not matched to a gene: 9. CDR3 length: 16 residues. CDR1 and CDR2 (germline): KGHSH, LQKENI.

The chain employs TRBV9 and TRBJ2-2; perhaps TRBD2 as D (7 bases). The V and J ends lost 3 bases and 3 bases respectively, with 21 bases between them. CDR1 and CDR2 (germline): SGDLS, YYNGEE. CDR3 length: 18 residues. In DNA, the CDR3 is TGTGCCAGCAGCGGTCCGGAGGGGGGGGTCTGGTACACCGGGGAGCTGTTTTTT. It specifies CASSGPEGGVWYTGELFF.

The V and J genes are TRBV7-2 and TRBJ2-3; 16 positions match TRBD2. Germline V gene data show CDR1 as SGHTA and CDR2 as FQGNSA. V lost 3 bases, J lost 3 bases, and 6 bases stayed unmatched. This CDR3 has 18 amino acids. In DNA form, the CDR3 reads TGTGCCAGCAGCTTTCCGGGACTAGCGGGGGGGGCGACAGATACGCAGTATTTT. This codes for CASSFPGLAGGATDTQYF.

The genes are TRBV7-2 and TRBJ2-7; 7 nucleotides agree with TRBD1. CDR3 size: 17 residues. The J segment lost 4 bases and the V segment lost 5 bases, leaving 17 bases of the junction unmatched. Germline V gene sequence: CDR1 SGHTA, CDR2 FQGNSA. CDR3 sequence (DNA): TGTGCCAGCAGCCCGAGGGGGCGCCGAGCTTATGGGTACGAGCAGTACTTC. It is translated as CASSPRGRRAYGYEQYF.

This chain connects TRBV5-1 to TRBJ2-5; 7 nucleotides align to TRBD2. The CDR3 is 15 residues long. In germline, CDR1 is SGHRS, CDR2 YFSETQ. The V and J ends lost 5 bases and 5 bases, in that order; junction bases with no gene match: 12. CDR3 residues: CASSWSARERETQYF. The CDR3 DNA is TGCGCCAGCAGTTGGAGCGCGCGGGAGCGCGAGACCCAGTACTTC.

CDR3 coding DNA: TGTGCCAGCAGTATCAATACGCAGTATTTT. This encodes CASSINTQYF. This chain uses TRBV28 with TRBJ2-3; D call uncertain. The CDR3 covers 10 residues. Trimming removed 5 bases from V and 7 bases from J, with 4 bases in between. Germline lookup yields CDR1 MDHEN and CDR2 SYDVKM.

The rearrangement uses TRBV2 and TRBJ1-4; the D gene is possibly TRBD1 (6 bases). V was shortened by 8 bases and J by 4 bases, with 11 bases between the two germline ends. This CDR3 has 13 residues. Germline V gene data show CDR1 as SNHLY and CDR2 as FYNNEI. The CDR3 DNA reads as TGTGCCAGCTGGGGACACGATAATGAAAAACTGTTTTTT. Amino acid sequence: CASWGHDNEKLFF.

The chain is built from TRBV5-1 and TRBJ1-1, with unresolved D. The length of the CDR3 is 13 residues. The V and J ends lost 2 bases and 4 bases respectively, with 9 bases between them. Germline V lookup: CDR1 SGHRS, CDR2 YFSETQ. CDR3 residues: CASSFERSTEAFF. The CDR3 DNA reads TGCGCCAGCAGCTTTGAGAGGTCCACTGAAGCTTTCTTT.

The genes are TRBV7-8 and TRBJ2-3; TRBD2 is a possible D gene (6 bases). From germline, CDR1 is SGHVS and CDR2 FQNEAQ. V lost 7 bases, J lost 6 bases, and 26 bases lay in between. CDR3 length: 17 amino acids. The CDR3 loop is CASNPKFVAAGRDTQYF. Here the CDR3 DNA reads TGTGCCAGCAACCCGAAATTTGTCGCGGCGGGGCGGGATACGCAGTATTTT.

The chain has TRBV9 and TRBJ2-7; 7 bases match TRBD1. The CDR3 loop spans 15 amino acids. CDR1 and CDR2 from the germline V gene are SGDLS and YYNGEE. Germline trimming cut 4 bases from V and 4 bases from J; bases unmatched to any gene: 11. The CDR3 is CASSLGDSFRYEQYF. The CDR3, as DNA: TGTGCCAGCAGCCTAGGGGACAGCTTCCGATACGAGCAGTACTTC.

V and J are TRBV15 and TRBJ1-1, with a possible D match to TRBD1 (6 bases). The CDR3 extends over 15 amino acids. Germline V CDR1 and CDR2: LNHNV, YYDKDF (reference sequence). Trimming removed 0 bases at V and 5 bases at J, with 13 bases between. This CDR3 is CATSRDRGARTEAFF. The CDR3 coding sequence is TGTGCCACCAGCAGAGATCGGGGGGCCCGAACTGAAGCTTTCTTT. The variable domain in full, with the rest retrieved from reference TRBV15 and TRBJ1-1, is DAMVIQNPRYQVTQFGKPVTLSCSQTLNHNVMYWYQQKSSQAPKLLFHYYDKDFNNEADTPDNFQSRRPNTSFCFLDIRSPGLGDTAMYLCATSRDRGARTEAFFGQGTRLTVV.

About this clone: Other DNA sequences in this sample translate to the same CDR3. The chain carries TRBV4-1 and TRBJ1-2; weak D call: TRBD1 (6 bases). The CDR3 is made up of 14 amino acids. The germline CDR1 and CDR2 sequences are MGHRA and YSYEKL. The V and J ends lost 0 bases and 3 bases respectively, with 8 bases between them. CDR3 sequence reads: CASSQDPGDYGYTF. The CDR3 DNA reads TGCGCCAGCAGCCAAGATCCAGGGGACTATGGCTACACCTTC.

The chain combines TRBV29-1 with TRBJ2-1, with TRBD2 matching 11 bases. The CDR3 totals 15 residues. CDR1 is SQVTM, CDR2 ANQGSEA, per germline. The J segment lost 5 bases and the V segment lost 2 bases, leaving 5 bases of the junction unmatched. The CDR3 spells CSVELAGGWDNEQFF. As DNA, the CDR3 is TGCAGCGTTGAACTAGCGGGGGGATGGGACAATGAGCAGTTCTTC.

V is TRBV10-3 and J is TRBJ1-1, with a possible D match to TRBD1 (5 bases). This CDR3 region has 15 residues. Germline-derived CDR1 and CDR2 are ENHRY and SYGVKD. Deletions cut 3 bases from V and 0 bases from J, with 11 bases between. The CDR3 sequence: CAISDKGTLNTEAFF. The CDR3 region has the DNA TGTGCCATCAGTGATAAAGGGACTTTGAACACTGAAGCTTTCTTT.

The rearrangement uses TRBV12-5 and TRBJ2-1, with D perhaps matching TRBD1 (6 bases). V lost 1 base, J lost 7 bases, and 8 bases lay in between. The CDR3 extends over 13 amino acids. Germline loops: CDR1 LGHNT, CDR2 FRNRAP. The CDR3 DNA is TGTGCTAGTGGTTTGGAAGGGGGTAATGAGCAGTTCTTC. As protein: CASGLEGGNEQFF.

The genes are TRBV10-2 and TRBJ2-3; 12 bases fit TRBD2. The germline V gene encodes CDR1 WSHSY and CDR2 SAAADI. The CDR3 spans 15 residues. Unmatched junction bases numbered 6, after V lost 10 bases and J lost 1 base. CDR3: CATRTSGMGTDTQYF. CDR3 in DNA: TGCGCCACCAGGACTAGCGGGATGGGCACAGATACGCAGTATTTT.

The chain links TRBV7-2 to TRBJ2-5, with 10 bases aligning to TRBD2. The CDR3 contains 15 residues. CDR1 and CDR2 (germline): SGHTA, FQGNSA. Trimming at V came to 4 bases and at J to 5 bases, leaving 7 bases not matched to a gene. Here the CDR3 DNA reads TGTGCCAGCAGCTCCCCACTAGCGGGAAAGGAGACCCAGTACTTC. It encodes CASSSPLAGKETQYF.

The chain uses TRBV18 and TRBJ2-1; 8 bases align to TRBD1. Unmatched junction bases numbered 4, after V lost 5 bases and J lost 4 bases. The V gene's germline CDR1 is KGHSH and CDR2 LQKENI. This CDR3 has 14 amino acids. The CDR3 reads CASSGQGMYNEQFF. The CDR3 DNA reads TGTGCCAGCTCAGGACAGGGCATGTACAATGAGCAGTTCTTC.

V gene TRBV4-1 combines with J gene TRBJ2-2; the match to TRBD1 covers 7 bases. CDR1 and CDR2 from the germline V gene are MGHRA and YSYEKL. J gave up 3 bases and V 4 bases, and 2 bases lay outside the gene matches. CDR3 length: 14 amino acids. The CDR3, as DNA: TGCGCCAGCAGCCGACAGGGTGACACCGGGGAGCTGTTTTTT. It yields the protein CASSRQGDTGELFF.